The rows below give T cell receptor beta chains drawn from one sample of a study of CD8 T cells in ankylosing spondylitis. Each CDR3 protein gets one entry after TCRdb re-called the 5' RACE reads with MiXCR. The table lists roughly 300,000 distinct CDR3 sequences, roughly 8% of them singletons, with approximately 14% in the top ten. Sequenced input: blood, either unsorted or a sorted T cell fraction (not recorded which). These TCRs come from a male donor with ankylosing spondylitis. CDR3s leave out the opening cysteine and the closing phenylalanine or tryptophan. Not every row has a clone size; where given, it reads once, few, many or a size class.

v_gene,j_gene,abundance,len,CDR3aa
TRBV4-3,TRBJ2-1,.,13,ASSLTGETYNEQF
TRBV2,TRBJ1-1,.,9,ASIQDIQAF
TRBV20-1,TRBJ1-6,.,13,SASGRSSYNSPLH
TRBV2,TRBJ1-5,few,12,ASSPTGGREPQH
TRBV20-1,TRBJ1-1,.,12,SATTGPGNTEAF
TRBV27,TRBJ1-4,.,12,ASSADRANEKLF
TRBV18,TRBJ2-7,few,14,ASSRLAGLHLYEQY
TRBV20-1,TRBJ1-2,.,13,SARDLIGRVKGYT
TRBV12-3/TRBV12-4,TRBJ1-1,few,12,ASSLGTTNTEAF
TRBV7-2,TRBJ1-1,many,9,ASSLGGSAF
TRBV21-1,TRBJ2-5,.,18,ASSNGKVRRSLGTQETQY
TRBV3-1,TRBJ2-7,few,11,ASSQVVLDEQY
TRBV5-1,TRBJ2-7,few,11,ASSSTAGGEQY
TRBV20-1,TRBJ2-7,many,12,SVKSTGTSYEQY
TRBV2,TRBJ1-2,.,14,ASTAYRGLSPYGYT
TRBV12-3/TRBV12-4,TRBJ2-4,.,10,ASSWDWNIQY
TRBV6-5,TRBJ2-1,many,10,ASSYGESEQF
TRBV20-1,TRBJ1-5,many,10,SAFQDLQPQH
TRBV20-1,TRBJ2-7,few,12,SAQITSGPAEQY
TRBV11-2,TRBJ1-1,few,12,ASSPRAGNTEAF
TRBV15,TRBJ2-5,few,10,ATSPYQETQY